The sequence of this TCR beta chain was determined in a study of T-cell memory formation after mild COVID-19 (dated by TCRdb to 2020 to 2023). A note on the overall study: Most TCR sequence clusters were specific to one of the two donors. Two young, previously healthy adult volunteers, one female and one male, were included in the cohort. Longitudinal TCRalpha and TCRbeta repertoire sequencing tracked T-cell clones expanding and contracting after mild COVID-19 in two donors. Overall study outcomes, separate from this receptor: Contracting CD4+ clones appeared mostly in the CM and EM memory subsets, whereas CD8+ clones were enriched in EMRA. Some responding clones were detected in pre-infection memory, which suggested that pre-existing cross-reactive memory T cells had joined the SARS-CoV-2 response. Only two mild cases were covered in the study, and larger cohorts including severe cases with pre-infection samples were considered necessary. Clones contracting from day 15 to 85 had balanced CD4/CD8 phenotypes, while a second wave expanding from day 15 to 37 was biased towards CD4+. Whether the second-wave clones peaking on day 37 were SARS-CoV-2 specific was not confirmed.

At the junction V is shortened by 5 bases and J by 13 bases; bases outside the gene matches: 6. Looking up the germline V gene yields CDR1 SGHVS and CDR2 FNYEAQ. CDR3 length: 12 amino acids, cysteine to phenylalanine. Of all the DNA, just the CDR3 is kept, 36 bases in frame from base 1. Ficoll-Paque density gradient centrifugation was used to isolate PBMCs. There are a few counts of this clonotype. Its antigen is still unknown. Nothing much larger sits one base from this clone, and base qualities are not available. The sample was run on an Illumina NovaSeq 6000. TCRalpha and TCRbeta cDNA libraries were built by 5'RACE with constant-segment primers, adding sample barcodes and unique molecular identifiers. RNA was extracted from every sample with Trizol reagent. Amplification of the libraries took two PCR steps, and the second step added a second sample barcode plus Illumina TruSeq adapters. Libraries were sequenced on an Illumina NovaSeq with 2 x 150 bp paired-end reads. The original methods were these. The reads were demultiplexed and collapsed into UMI-guided consensus sequences using migec v1.2.7. Using mixcr v2.1.11, UMI consensuses were aligned to TRA and TRB V and J templates and then assembled into clonotypes. A clonotype was counted as expanded or contracted only when both edgeR and NoisET called the clonotype significant, with the noise models trained on biological replicates. For edgeR calls, the thresholds were a false discovery rate-adjusted p below 0.01 and a log2 fold-change of 1. As an exploratory analysis of dynamics, max-normalized trajectories of the 1000 most abundant clonotypes were examined by PCA with hierarchical clustering. Separately sequenced CD4+ and CD8+ repertoires were used to assign a CD4 or CD8 phenotype to each responding clone. The public reads were reprocessed in TCRdb via fastp at Q25 and MiXCR, keeping in-frame beta chains. CDR3 protein sequences are deduplicated, and each keeps its most common genes and DNA. The V and J calls and clone size come from TCRdb's table, not from the authors' own analysis. This sample gives a few hundred thousand distinct CDR3 sequences in total; around 28% of them show up just once. Of the sample, roughly 13% falls within the top ten clones.

The sample comprised PBMCs or a T cell subset sorted from them (not recorded which). This sequence was found in an adult woman who had mild COVID-19 (a few samples of this study predate the infection). The sample titles of this study are shuffled in the database, so cell type and time point are left out; the donor was told from shared clones. This receptor chain uses TRBV7-6 and TRBJ2-2, with 8 central nucleotides matching TRBD1. The bases are TGTGCCAGCAGCGACGGACAGGGTCTGCTGTTTTTT. Its translation is CASSDGQGLLFF.